The 2 T cell receptor beta chains given below trace back to one sample, sequenced in a study of OX40 agonist ivuxolimab in advanced cancers. Clones were read by immunoSEQ multiplex PCR, and TCRdb kept only the in-frame ones, dropping some. Altogether around 71,000 clones are present, about 88% being singletons, with the ten largest covering around 0.99%. Specimen: CD4+ or CD8+ T cells sorted from blood, collected in a trial of the OX40 agonist ivuxolimab. These receptors all come from an adult with an advanced solid tumor such as melanoma, head and neck, liver or kidney cancer.

A single count supports this clone. J is TRBJ2-2 and V is TRBV19, with 13 positions matching TRBD2. V lost 4 bases and J lost 5; bases outside the gene matches: 1. Germline-derived CDR1 and CDR2 are LNHDA and SQIVND (reference sequence). This CDR3 is built from 15 residues. CDR3 sequence (DNA): TGTGCCAGTAGTAGGACTAGCGGGAGAACCGGGGAGCTGTTTTTT. This translates into CASSRTSGRTGELFF.

This chain connects TRBV5-4 to TRBJ1-4; 7 bases agree with TRBD1. Germline CDR1 and CDR2: SGHNT and YYREEE (reference sequence). This CDR3 contains 13 residues. V shed 5 bases, J shed 5 bases, and the junction held 3 bases outside the gene matches. The CDR3 DNA is TGTGCCAGCAGTTCGGGACAGAATGAAAAACTGTTTTTT. Its protein product is CASSSGQNEKLFF.